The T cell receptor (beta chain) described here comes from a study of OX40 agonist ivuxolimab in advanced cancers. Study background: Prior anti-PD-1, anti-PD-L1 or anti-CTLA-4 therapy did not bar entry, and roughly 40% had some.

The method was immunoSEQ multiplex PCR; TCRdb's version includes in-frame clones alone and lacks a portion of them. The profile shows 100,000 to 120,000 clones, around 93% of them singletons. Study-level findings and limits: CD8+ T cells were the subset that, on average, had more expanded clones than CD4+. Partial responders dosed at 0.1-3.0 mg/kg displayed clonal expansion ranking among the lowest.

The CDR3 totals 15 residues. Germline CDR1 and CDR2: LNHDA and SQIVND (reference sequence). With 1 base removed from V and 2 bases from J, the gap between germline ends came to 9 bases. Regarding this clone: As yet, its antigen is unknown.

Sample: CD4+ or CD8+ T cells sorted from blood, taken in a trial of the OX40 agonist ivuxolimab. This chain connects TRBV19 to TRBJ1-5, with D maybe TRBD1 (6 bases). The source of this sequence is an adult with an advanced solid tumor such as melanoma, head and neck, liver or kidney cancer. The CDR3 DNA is TGTGCCAGTAGTATAGTGGCAGGGGGCAATCAGCCCCAGCATTTT. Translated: CASSIVAGGNQPQHF.